The 17 T cell receptor beta chains presented below share a single source sample, sequenced in a study of cytomegalovirus exposure and HLA in healthy donors. A multiplex PCR was run with 60 Vbeta primers and 13 Jbeta primers. TCRdb's copy holds only in-frame clones and misses some; the assay was immunoSEQ multiplex PCR. Here the sample spans roughly 150,000 clones, roughly 80% being singletons. Material: PBMCs. These TCRs come from a man younger than 35 in good health and CMV-seropositive.

V and J are TRBV27 and TRBJ2-7; D is possibly TRBD1 (6 bases). Per germline, CDR1 MNHEY and CDR2 SMNVEV (reference sequence). The CDR3 is 14 residues long. V was clipped by 5 bases and J by 6 bases, with 17 bases between them. The CDR3 DNA follows: TGTGCCAGCAGTAGAAGGGGGATAGAGACCGAGCAGTACTTC. Translation: CASSRRGIETEQYF.

This sequence joins TRBV9 and TRBJ2-7; D is perhaps TRBD1 (7 bases). This CDR3 has 17 residues. The germline V gene has CDR1 SGDLS and CDR2 YYNGEE. The V end lost 10 bases, the J end lost 7 bases, and 33 bases lay between the germline ends. The CDR3 sequence: CAPNFLPRGEAREEQYF. The CDR3 DNA reads TGTGCCCCAAATTTTTTACCCAGGGGGGAGGCCCGGGAAGAGCAGTACTTC.

The CDR3 loop reads CASSLLGTDTQYF. The CDR3 DNA is TGTGCCAGCAGTTTACTAGGCACAGATACGCAGTATTTT. The chain employs TRBV27 and TRBJ2-3, with D unclear. V lost 2 bases and J 1 base, leaving 4 bases between the germline ends. There are 13 residues in the CDR3. CDR1 is MNHEY and CDR2 is SMNVEV in the germline V gene (reference sequence).

J is TRBJ2-2 and V is TRBV7-3; TRBD2 aligns across 16 bases. The CDR3 has 18 residues. Per the germline V gene, CDR1 is SGHTA and CDR2 is FQGTGA. The ends lost 5 bases at V and 2 bases at J; junction bases unmatched: 5. Here the CDR3 DNA reads TGTGCCAGCAGCCCGGGACTAGCGGGAGGGCCTAACACCGGGGAGCTGTTTTTT. Residues: CASSPGLAGGPNTGELFF.

The chain is built from TRBV5-1 and TRBJ2-1, with TRBD2 identical over 8 bases. The CDR3 consists of 15 residues. Trimming removed 4 bases from V and 7 bases from J; junction bases left unmatched: 10. Germline V gene data show CDR1 as SGHRS and CDR2 as YFSETQ. The CDR3 loop reads CASSLLTGGGNEQFF. The DNA of the CDR3 is TGCGCCAGCAGCCTCCTTACGGGAGGGGGAAATGAGCAGTTCTTC. Full variable domain (rest looked up from reference TRBV5-1 and TRBJ2-1): KAGVTQTPRYLIKTRGQQVTLSCSPISGHRSVSWYQQTPGQGLQFLFEYFSETQRNKGNFPGRFSGRQFSNSRSEMNVSTLELGDSALYLCASSLLTGGGNEQFFGPGTRLTVL.

In its sample, this clone was seen a few times. V gene TRBV5-1 combines with J gene TRBJ2-7; 11 nucleotides align to TRBD2. J was trimmed by 6 bases and V by 5 bases; bases with no gene match: 4. Looked up from germline, CDR1 is SGHRS and CDR2 is YFSETQ. The length of the CDR3 is 13 residues. CDR3 sequence: CASRRLAGREQYF. CDR3 bases: TGCGCCAGCAGAAGACTAGCGGGACGCGAGCAGTACTTC.

This clone showed up just once. This chain joins TRBV6-5 and TRBJ2-7; 10 nucleotides agree with TRBD2. Germline V gene sequence: CDR1 MNHEY, CDR2 SVGAGI. The CDR3 is made up of 16 amino acids. Losses at the gene ends were 3 bases for V and 4 bases for J; bases not matched to a gene: 9. The CDR3 spells CASSYQALAGIYEQYF. In nucleotides, the CDR3 is TGTGCCAGCAGTTATCAGGCACTAGCGGGAATTTACGAGCAGTACTTC.

The chain has TRBV19 and TRBJ1-1; D is ambiguous. This CDR3 is built from 14 residues. Per the germline V gene, CDR1 is LNHDA and CDR2 is SQIVND (reference sequence). V was pared by 5 bases and J by 2 bases, with 12 bases between. CDR3 sequence (DNA): TGTGCCAGTAGTTTCGCCCGAGGTAACACTGAAGCTTTCTTT. Encoded protein: CASSFARGNTEAFF.

This clone has just a few counts. This chain uses TRBV15 with TRBJ2-3; TRBD2 matches 8 bases. The CDR3 length is 16 residues. After removal of 0 bases from V and 2 bases from J, the junction contained 4 bases not matched to a gene. The germline CDR1 and CDR2 sequences are LNHNV and YYDKDF (reference sequence). Written as DNA, the CDR3 is TGTGCCACCAGCAGAGAAGCGGGGGCCTACACAGATACGCAGTATTTT. It specifies CATSREAGAYTDTQYF.

The genes are TRBV14 and TRBJ2-3; D might be TRBD2 (6 bases). With 1 base removed from V and 0 bases from J, the gap between germline ends came to 14 bases. The CDR3 loop spans 17 amino acids. Germline V CDR1 and CDR2: SGHDN, FVKESK. In DNA form, the CDR3 reads TGTGCCAGCAGCCAAGGTCTCGGCGGGGCTAGCACAGATACGCAGTATTTT. It encodes CASSQGLGGASTDTQYF.

The V call is TRBV4-1, the J call TRBJ1-2; weak D call: TRBD1 (5 bases). This CDR3 has 15 residues. Trimming took 4 bases from V and 8 from J, leaving 20 bases between them. Germline assignment: CDR1 MGHRA and CDR2 YSYEKL. The CDR3 region has the DNA TGCGCCAGCAGCCTCCCTGCTGGGACTTCGAAAGGCTACACCTTC. Translated: CASSLPAGTSKGYTF.

V and J are TRBV18 and TRBJ2-1, with D tentatively TRBD2 (6 bases). The CDR3 runs to 14 residues. Deletions cut 2 bases from V and 10 bases from J, with 15 bases between. Germline CDR1 KGHSH, CDR2 LQKENI. The CDR3 loop is CASSPGRGRGEQFF. The CDR3 nucleotides read TGTGCCAGCTCACCAGGGAGAGGCCGGGGGGAGCAGTTCTTC.

This clone was observed once. The V and J genes are TRBV7-3 and TRBJ2-3; D unresolved. The CDR3 is made up of 14 amino acids. Per germline, CDR1 SGHTA and CDR2 FQGTGA. The V and J ends lost 1 base and 2 bases respectively, with 7 bases between them. The CDR3 spells CASSLIPDTDTQYF. The CDR3 DNA reads TGTGCCAGCAGCTTAATTCCAGACACAGATACGCAGTATTTT.

Only a few counts were recorded for this clone. The rearrangement links TRBV29-1 to TRBJ2-3; 11 bases agree with TRBD2. CDR3 length equals 16 residues. J lost 4 bases, V lost 1 base, and 7 bases had no gene match. Germline-derived CDR1 and CDR2 are SQVTM and ANQGSEA. The CDR3 nucleotides read TGCAGCGTTGAAGGAGGTAGCGGGAGGGCCCCAGATACGCAGTATTTT. Its protein is CSVEGGSGRAPDTQYF.

V and J are TRBV2 and TRBJ2-7; 9 nucleotides align to TRBD1. With V trimmed by 2 bases and J by 5 bases, 4 bases remained unmatched. Germline CDR1 reads SNHLY; CDR2 reads FYNNEI. This CDR3 comprises 14 residues. This chain's CDR3 is CASSEHRGPNEQYF. The CDR3 region has the DNA TGTGCCAGCAGTGAACACAGGGGGCCTAACGAGCAGTACTTC.

The V call is TRBV7-3, the J call TRBJ2-7; 10 nucleotides align to TRBD2. V lost 0 bases to trimming and J lost 3 bases; unmatched junction nucleotides: 11. This CDR3 has 18 residues. Germline V gene lookup returns CDR1 SGHTA and CDR2 FQGTGA. The CDR3 loop is CASSLTLRSTSGDYEQYF. In nucleotides, the CDR3 is TGTGCCAGCAGCTTAACGTTAAGATCTACTAGCGGGGACTACGAGCAGTACTTC.

This clone was picked up one time. This chain connects TRBV18 to TRBJ2-3; TRBD2 matches 9 bases. Germline lookup yields CDR1 KGHSH and CDR2 LQKENI. The CDR3 covers 15 residues. The J segment lost 3 bases and the V segment lost 6 bases, leaving 7 bases of the junction unmatched. The CDR3 DNA reads TGTGCCAGCTCGTCCCTAGCGGGACAAACAGATACGCAGTATTTT. The encoded protein is CASSSLAGQTDTQYF.